This T cell receptor (beta chain) was identified in a study of Graves' ophthalmopathy and Graves' hyperthyroidism. As the template, RNA transcripts were used to amplify TCR beta CDR3 regions. The library came from an HTBI-primed first-round RT-PCR and a second-round multiplex PCR. One entry per CDR3 protein, called by TCRdb with MiXCR from the multiplex PCR reads. The sample includes over a million distinct CDR3 sequences, about 36% seen only once; the top ten take 11%. The evidence that diagnosis relied on was clinical symptoms, serum thyroxine, TRAb, thyroid ultrasound and orbital computed tomography. Findings and limits, study-wide: Most expanded thyroid clonotypes above 0.001 frequency also appeared in blood. Sensitivity of approximately 88% and specificity of about 84% were achieved when a 13-signature model separated ophthalmopathy from stable hyperthyroidism.

Trimming took 4 bases from V and 5 from J; bases not matched to a gene: 5. The CDR3 consists of 14 residues. Germline CDR1 reads SNHLY; CDR2 reads FYNNEI. Comment on this clonotype: What it binds is unknown.

The clonotype originates from an adult man with Graves' hyperthyroidism. The gene calls are TRBV2 and TRBJ2-5; 9 bases are a match to TRBD2. Sample: peripheral blood or thyroid tissue (not recorded which). The CDR3 reads CASSGVSGSETQYF. Written as DNA, the CDR3 is TGTGCCAGCAGTGGGGTTAGCGGGAGTGAGACCCAGTACTTC.